Listed below are T cell receptor beta chains from one sample, sequenced in a study of shared clonotypes between healthy human individuals. Generated by immunoSEQ multiplex PCR, the TCRdb table keeps only in-frame clones and is missing some. The repertoire includes about 660,000 clones, over 65% of them detected once, and about 1.7% sits in the top ten. The sequenced sample was memory CD4+ T cells sorted from blood. The origin of the receptors is a young woman in good health. Each CDR3 is given with its conserved first and last residue. A D gene is named only where the DNA matches it firmly. Some rows have no size entry. The others give once, few or many, or a class for an expanded clone.

d_call: -; clone_size: -; cdr3_length: 11; v_call: TRBV28; j_call: TRBJ1-1; cdr3_aa: CASGSPPGAFF; cdr3_nt: TGTGCCAGCGGGTCGCCTCCGGGGGCTTTCTTT
d_call: -; clone_size: -; cdr3_length: 13; v_call: TRBV7-6; j_call: TRBJ2-7; cdr3_aa: CASSLTDSYEQYF; cdr3_nt: TGTGCCAGCAGCTTAACCGACTCCTACGAGCAGTACTTC
d_call: TRBD2; clone_size: few; cdr3_length: 15; v_call: TRBV7-7; j_call: TRBJ2-7; cdr3_aa: CASSLVPGGPHEQYF; cdr3_nt: TGTGCCAGCAGCTTAGTACCGGGAGGGCCCCACGAGCAGTACTTC
d_call: -; clone_size: -; cdr3_length: 13; v_call: TRBV28; j_call: TRBJ2-3; cdr3_aa: CASSRQGWNTQYF; cdr3_nt: TGTGCCAGCAGTCGTCAGGGTTGGAATACGCAGTATTTT
d_call: -; clone_size: few; cdr3_length: 13; v_call: TRBV19; j_call: TRBJ2-5; cdr3_aa: CASTRRQGETQYF; cdr3_nt: TGTGCCAGTACCCGGCGGCAGGGTGAGACCCAGTACTTC
d_call: -; clone_size: -; cdr3_length: 12; v_call: TRBV16; j_call: TRBJ1-2; cdr3_aa: CASSQTNYGYTF; cdr3_nt: TGTGCCAGCAGCCAAACGAACTATGGCTACACCTTC
d_call: TRBD2; clone_size: -; cdr3_length: 19; v_call: TRBV5-6; j_call: TRBJ2-6; cdr3_aa: CASSFRASGRRAGANVLTF; cdr3_nt: TGTGCCAGCAGCTTCCGGGCTAGCGGGAGGAGGGCTGGGGCCAACGTCCTGACTTTC
d_call: TRBD2; clone_size: -; cdr3_length: 16; v_call: TRBV7-9; j_call: TRBJ2-1; cdr3_aa: CASSPAGTSSYNEQFF; cdr3_nt: TGTGCCAGCAGCCCCGCCGGGACTAGCAGTTACAATGAGCAGTTCTTC
d_call: -; clone_size: few; cdr3_length: 14; v_call: TRBV27; j_call: TRBJ1-4; cdr3_aa: CASSLPLENEKLFF; cdr3_nt: TGTGCCAGCAGTTTACCCCTCGAAAATGAAAAACTGTTTTTT
d_call: -; clone_size: few; cdr3_length: 11; v_call: TRBV5-1; j_call: TRBJ2-5; cdr3_aa: CASSTTSSQYF; cdr3_nt: TGCGCCAGCAGCACCACGTCCTCCCAGTACTTC
d_call: -; clone_size: -; cdr3_length: 13; v_call: TRBV28; j_call: TRBJ2-5; cdr3_aa: CASSFLSGGTQYF; cdr3_nt: TGTGCCAGCAGTTTCTTGTCCGGCGGGACCCAGTACTTC
d_call: -; clone_size: few; cdr3_length: 16; v_call: TRBV19; j_call: TRBJ2-1; cdr3_aa: CASSQAWQASYNEQFF; cdr3_nt: TGTGCCAGTAGCCAGGCATGGCAGGCCTCCTACAATGAGCAGTTCTTC
d_call: TRBD2; clone_size: -; cdr3_length: 14; v_call: TRBV7-9; j_call: TRBJ2-3; cdr3_aa: CASSVAGATDTQYF; cdr3_nt: TGTGCCAGCAGCGTAGCGGGAGCGACAGATACGCAGTATTTT
d_call: -; clone_size: -; cdr3_length: 13; v_call: TRBV7-3; j_call: TRBJ2-5; cdr3_aa: CASSLVTQETQYF; cdr3_nt: TGTGCCAGCAGCTTAGTTACCCAAGAGACCCAGTACTTC
d_call: -; clone_size: -; cdr3_length: 15; v_call: TRBV19; j_call: TRBJ2-1; cdr3_aa: CASSSSGGGYNEQFF; cdr3_nt: TGTGCCAGTAGCTCATCAGGGGGAGGCTACAATGAGCAGTTCTTC
d_call: -; clone_size: -; cdr3_length: 14; v_call: TRBV5-1; j_call: TRBJ2-3; cdr3_aa: CASSTGDSTDTQYF; cdr3_nt: TGCGCCAGCAGCACGGGGGATAGCACAGATACGCAGTATTTT
d_call: -; clone_size: few; cdr3_length: 11; v_call: TRBV29-1; j_call: TRBJ1-4; cdr3_aa: CSGMRGEKLFF; cdr3_nt: TGCAGCGGGATGCGGGGGGAAAAACTGTTTTTT
d_call: -; clone_size: -; cdr3_length: 14; v_call: TRBV19; j_call: TRBJ2-7; cdr3_aa: CASSRGLPPYEQYF; cdr3_nt: TGTGCCAGTAGTAGGGGACTTCCCCCCTACGAGCAGTACTTC
d_call: -; clone_size: -; cdr3_length: 14; v_call: TRBV14; j_call: TRBJ2-1; cdr3_aa: CASRPLEWGSEQFF; cdr3_nt: TGTGCCAGCAGGCCTCTGGAGTGGGGCAGCGAGCAGTTCTTC
d_call: TRBD2; clone_size: few; cdr3_length: 15; v_call: TRBV19; j_call: TRBJ2-5; cdr3_aa: CASSPGGRATETQYF; cdr3_nt: TGTGCCAGTAGCCCGGGGGGGAGGGCGACGGAGACCCAGTACTTC
d_call: TRBD1; clone_size: -; cdr3_length: 14; v_call: TRBV10-1; j_call: TRBJ1-4; cdr3_aa: CASSPGQRPEKLFF; cdr3_nt: TGCGCCAGCAGTCCGGGACAGCGTCCTGAAAAACTGTTTTTT
d_call: TRBD2; clone_size: -; cdr3_length: 18; v_call: TRBV5-1; j_call: TRBJ2-7; cdr3_aa: CASSLGPLTSGRGLQQYF; cdr3_nt: TGCGCCAGCAGCTTGGGCCCCCTTACTAGCGGGAGAGGATTACAGCAGTACTTC
d_call: TRBD1; clone_size: few; cdr3_length: 14; v_call: TRBV6-1; j_call: TRBJ1-4; cdr3_aa: CASSTGGKNEKLFF; cdr3_nt: TGTGCCAGCAGTACAGGGGGAAAGAATGAAAAACTGTTTTTT
d_call: -; clone_size: -; cdr3_length: 15; v_call: TRBV4-1; j_call: TRBJ2-2; cdr3_aa: CASRLGGPNTGELFF; cdr3_nt: TGCGCCTCAAGATTGGGGGGCCCGAACACCGGGGAGCTGTTTTTT
d_call: -; clone_size: -; cdr3_length: 14; v_call: TRBV25-1; j_call: TRBJ1-5; cdr3_aa: CASSTHRANQPQHF; cdr3_nt: TGTGCCAGCAGTACCCACAGGGCGAATCAGCCCCAGCATTTT
d_call: -; clone_size: -; cdr3_length: 15; v_call: TRBV7-2; j_call: TRBJ2-3; cdr3_aa: CASSQIADLTDTQYF; cdr3_nt: TGTGCCAGCAGCCAAATAGCGGATCTCACAGATACGCAGTATTTT
d_call: -; clone_size: -; cdr3_length: 13; v_call: TRBV27; j_call: TRBJ2-3; cdr3_aa: CASSSHSTDTQYF; cdr3_nt: TGTGCCAGCAGTTCCCACTCCACAGATACGCAGTATTTT
d_call: -; clone_size: -; cdr3_length: 16; v_call: TRBV5-1; j_call: TRBJ1-3; cdr3_aa: CASSLRNSGSGNTIYF; cdr3_nt: TGCGCCAGCAGCTTGCGTAACTCGGGTTCTGGAAACACCATATATTTT
d_call: -; clone_size: -; cdr3_length: 14; v_call: TRBV6-5; j_call: TRBJ1-5; cdr3_aa: CASSPALPNQPQHF; cdr3_nt: TGTGCCAGCAGCCCCGCTCTTCCAAATCAGCCCCAGCATTTT
d_call: -; clone_size: few; cdr3_length: 13; v_call: TRBV7-6; j_call: TRBJ2-2; cdr3_aa: CASRRGSTGELFF; cdr3_nt: TGTGCCAGCCGAAGGGGGTCCACCGGGGAGCTGTTTTTT
d_call: -; clone_size: few; cdr3_length: 12; v_call: TRBV9; j_call: TRBJ1-2; cdr3_aa: CASSVDGVGYTF; cdr3_nt: TGTGCCAGCAGCGTAGATGGGGTCGGCTACACCTTC
d_call: TRBD2; clone_size: -; cdr3_length: 17; v_call: TRBV28; j_call: TRBJ2-1; cdr3_aa: CASSTSSGRSSYNEQFF; cdr3_nt: TGTGCCAGCAGTACCTCTAGCGGGAGATCCTCCTACAATGAGCAGTTCTTC
d_call: TRBD2; clone_size: -; cdr3_length: 16; v_call: TRBV7-2; j_call: TRBJ2-7; cdr3_aa: CASSLVAGTSGYEQYF; cdr3_nt: TGTGCCAGCAGCTTAGTAGCTGGGACTAGCGGCTACGAGCAGTACTTC
d_call: TRBD1; clone_size: -; cdr3_length: 14; v_call: TRBV5-1; j_call: TRBJ2-3; cdr3_aa: CASSLGTGGDTQYF; cdr3_nt: TGCGCCAGCAGCCTCGGGACAGGGGGAGATACGCAGTATTTT
d_call: -; clone_size: -; cdr3_length: 14; v_call: TRBV18; j_call: TRBJ2-7; cdr3_aa: CASSPYGLLREQYF; cdr3_nt: TGTGCCAGCTCACCCTATGGGTTGCTCAGAGAGCAGTACTTC